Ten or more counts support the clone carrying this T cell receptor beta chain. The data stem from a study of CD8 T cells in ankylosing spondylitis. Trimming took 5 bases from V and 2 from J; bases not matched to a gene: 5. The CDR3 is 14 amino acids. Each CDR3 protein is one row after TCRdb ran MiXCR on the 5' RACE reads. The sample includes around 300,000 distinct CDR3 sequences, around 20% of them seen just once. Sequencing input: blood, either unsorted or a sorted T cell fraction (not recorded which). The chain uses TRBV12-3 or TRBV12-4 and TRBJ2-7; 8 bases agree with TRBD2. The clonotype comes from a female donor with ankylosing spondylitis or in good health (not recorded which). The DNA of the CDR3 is TGTGCCAGCAGTAGTACGGGAGGGACCTACGAGCAGTACTTC. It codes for CASSSTGGTYEQYF.